This record looks at one T cell receptor beta chain sequence and its context. This specimen comes from a study of control samples from healthy donors and cancer patients. Sequencing used immunoSEQ multiplex PCR; TCRdb keeps in-frame clones, though not all of them. The table shows about 64,000 clones, with under 95% occurring only once. The CDR3 is 13 residues long. The germline gives CDR1 SGHTA, CDR2 FQGNSA. Trimming cost V 5 bases and J 6 bases, with 14 bases left between them. Sequencing input: PBMCs. The chain joins TRBV7-2 to TRBJ2-7, with D possibly matching TRBD2 (6 bases). The sequence was collected from a middle-aged man with colorectal cancer. CDR3: CASSRDFSSEQYF. In DNA form, the CDR3 reads TGTGCCAGCAGCCGGGACTTTTCTTCCGAGCAGTACTTC. The full variable domain, with the rest looked up from reference TRBV7-2 and TRBJ2-7, is GAGVSQSPSNKVTEKGKDVELRCDPISGHTALYWYRQSLGQGLEFLIYFQGNSAPDKSGLPSDRFSAERTGGSVSTLTIQRTQQEDSAVYLCASSRDFSSEQYFGPGTRLTVT.